One T cell receptor (beta chain) is described in this entry. No antigen is known for it. Base qualities were left out, and no much larger clone turns up one base away. Preparation of the library involved 5' RACE. The reads were generated on a NextSeq 500. The TCR library protocol attached a unique molecular identifier to each TCR cDNA molecule to allow correction of PCR and sequencing errors. In the source study's methods: TCR identification, UMI-based error correction and CDR3 extraction were performed with Decombinator tools. Expanded TCRs were defined as those above a frequency of 2 per 1,000, corresponding to the top 1% of the tumor frequency distribution. Renyi diversity was calculated using the R vegan package after each repertoire was subsampled 100 times to 5,000 TCRs. CDR3 similarity networks were built from amino acid triplet string-kernel similarity, with CDR3s being connected when pairwise similarity was above 0.82. TCRdb cleaned the public reads at Q25 with fastp, built clones with MiXCR and kept in-frame beta chains. One record per CDR3 amino acid sequence lists the most common genes and DNA. TCRdb assigned the V and J calls; the authors' analysis was not used. The sample table contains about 94,000 distinct CDR3 sequences; only one count was recorded for approximately 19% of them. In total, the top ten clones hold about a fifth of the sample.

The label giving this sample's time point can be read as: blood at routine non-recurrence follow-up after resection. Whole RNA extracted from tumor and nontumor lung tissue, or from cryopreserved PBMC samples, was used for TCR sequencing without cell sorting. Only patients with enough RNA available from two or more tumor regions were chosen for TCR sequencing. These data originate in a study of spatial heterogeneity in lung cancer (dated by TCRdb to the late 2010s). For the wider study: Samples were obtained from roughly 72 patients with early-stage, untreated non-small cell lung cancer from the lung TRACERx cohort. At surgery, hundreds of tumor regions, roughly 63 matched nontumor lung samples and about 56 PBMC samples were TCR-sequenced for both alpha and beta chains. The study quantitatively compared TCR alpha and beta repertoires across multiple tumor regions, matched nontumor lung and blood in non-small cell lung cancer. Follow-up PBMC samples were sequenced whenever available, and the median time to follow-up was about two years after resection. The study linked features of the TCR repertoire to counts of nonsynonymous mutations, which were determined by whole-exome sequencing of tumor tissue. Beta-chain transcripts were consistently detected in greater numbers than alpha-chain transcripts, which likely reflected higher beta-chain transcript abundance. In the raw uncorrected reads, each unique combination of TCR and UMI appeared more than ten times on average. Study-wide findings and limitations: Ubiquitous expanded tumor TCRs were detected in blood more often at tumor resection than at routine follow-up. Only approximately 14 patients were included in the comparisons of baseline and follow-up blood repertoires. Confirming at a functional level the hypothesis that regional TCRs recognize regional mutations was considered to require additional single-cell paired TCR alpha and beta sequencing.

Material: PBMCs, obtained at follow-up. This clonotype was sampled from a male donor with early-stage non-small cell lung cancer.

The CDR3 is CASSEAVGLARIYEQYF. The DNA is as follows: TGTGCCAGCAGTGAAGCGGTGGGACTAGCGCGGATTTACGAGCAGTACTTC. The sequence joins TRBV2 to TRBJ2-7, with 10 central nucleotides matching TRBD2. The germline V and J ends show losses of 0 bases and 4 bases respectively, and no gene match explains 9 bases of the junction. CDR1 and CDR2 were assigned from the germline V gene as SNHLY and FYNNEI. The CDR3 starts with the cysteine, ends with the phenylalanine, and has 17 residues. CDR3 DNA only is kept here, 51 bases in frame from base 1.